The 23 T cell receptor beta chains below were found in one sample sequenced in a study of CD4 T cells in relation to SARS-CoV-2 and coronaviruses. Sequencing was performed with immunoSEQ multiplex PCR; in TCRdb, only in-frame clones are kept and a portion is missing. The sample contains 15,000 to 25,000 clones, about 80% of which appear only once. Before the COVID-19 pandemic, during about 2011-2018, CD4+ T cells were taken from unexposed donors. Isolation of CD4+ T cells took place after about 9 days in culture. What these receptors recognize is not known. The sample consisted of CD4+ T cells from PBMCs, cultured in vitro. The receptors originated from a human donor in good health.

This clone has just a few counts. The chain joins TRBV4-3 to TRBJ1-5; D is unclear. The V gene's germline CDR1 is LGHNA and CDR2 YSLEER. This CDR3 spans 15 amino acids. V lost 0 bases to trimming and J lost 1 base, with 7 bases between them. The CDR3 coding sequence is TGCGCCAGCAGCCAAGATAGAGGAAGCAATCAGCCCCAGCATTTT. Amino acid sequence: CASSQDRGSNQPQHF.

This rearrangement joins TRBV6-4 to TRBJ1-1, with a weak D call TRBD1 (6 bases). V lost 3 bases, J lost 0 bases, and 11 bases lay in between. The CDR3 contains 15 residues. Germline loops: CDR1 MRHNA, CDR2 SNTAGT. CDR3 bases: TGTGCCAGCAGTGAGGACGACAGGATGAACACTGAAGCTTTCTTT. This sequence encodes CASSEDDRMNTEAFF.

The chain uses TRBV25-1 and TRBJ2-3; the D is unclear. Between the trimmed V and J ends, which lost 7 bases and 6 bases, there was a span of 8 bases. Germline lookup yields CDR1 MGHDK and CDR2 SYGVNS. CDR3 length: 11 residues. CDR3 sequence (DNA): TGTGCCAGCAATGTCGGGGATACGCAGTATTTT. Amino acids: CASNVGDTQYF.

This chain uses TRBV6-2 or TRBV6-3 with TRBJ2-3, with unresolved D. The CDR3 is 13 amino acids. The germline V and J ends were trimmed by 2 bases and 3 bases, with 6 bases remaining between them. Germline CDR1 reads MNHEY; CDR2 reads SVGEGT. CDR3 sequence: CASSYQETDTQYF. CDR3 in DNA: TGTGCCAGCAGTTACCAAGAGACAGATACGCAGTATTTT.

This clone came up a few times. The chain combines TRBV7-3 with TRBJ2-2, with 14 bases matching TRBD2. Germline CDR1 SGHTA, CDR2 FQGTGA. J lost 7 bases, V lost 4 bases, and 5 bases had no gene match. The CDR3 runs 16 residues. The CDR3 DNA reads TGTGCCAGCAGCTCGAGACTAGCGGGAGGGCACGGGGAGCTGTTTTTT. Its protein is CASSSRLAGGHGELFF.

This sequence joins TRBV7-2 and TRBJ2-1, with D possibly TRBD1 on 5 matching bases. V was pared by 2 bases and J by 4 bases, with 15 bases between. The CDR3 contains 16 residues. Per the germline V gene, CDR1 is SGHTA and CDR2 is FQGNSA. This CDR3 is CASSLFWTYTYNEQFF. CDR3 in DNA: TGTGCCAGCAGCTTATTCTGGACATATACTTACAATGAGCAGTTCTTC.

This clone has a single count. This rearrangement joins TRBV19 to TRBJ1-3; no reliable D call. This CDR3 region has 13 residues. From germline, CDR1 is LNHDA and CDR2 SQIVND (reference sequence). Trimming cost V 8 bases and J 0 bases, with 8 bases left between them. The CDR3 is CASSGSSGNTIYF. The CDR3 DNA is TGTGCCAGTTCCGGGTCCTCTGGAAACACCATATATTTT.

The chain is built from TRBV21-1 and TRBJ2-5; TRBD1, as called in the table, went unchecked against the DNA. TRBV21-1 is labeled a pseudogene. This CDR3 comprises 16 residues. Written as DNA, the CDR3 is TGTGCCAGCAGCAAACGCGGGACAGACTACCAAGAGACCCAGTACTTC. Its translation is CASSKRGTDYQETQYF.

The chain recombines TRBV6-5 with TRBJ2-1; 7 bases map to TRBD2. CDR3 size: 14 residues. The ends lost 8 bases at V and 4 bases at J; junction bases unmatched: 8. The germline CDR1 and CDR2 sequences are MNHEY and SVGAGI. CDR3 DNA sequence: TGTGCCAGCCTTCAGCGGGGACGTTACAATGAGCAGTTCTTC. Translation: CASLQRGRYNEQFF.

The chain couples TRBV18 to TRBJ2-2, with 7 bases lining up with TRBD2. Trimming took 1 base from V and 2 from J; bases not matched to a gene: 4. The CDR3 runs to 16 residues. The germline V gene encodes CDR1 KGHSH and CDR2 LQKENI. The CDR3 loop is CASSPQGGRNTGELFF. CDR3 nucleotide sequence: TGTGCCAGCTCACCACAGGGCGGGAGAAACACCGGGGAGCTGTTTTTT.

Remarks on this clone: The germline gene is not matched at one end of the junction; a read error may be the cause. The chain employs TRBV7-9 and TRBJ2-7; the match to TRBD2 covers 14 bases. This CDR3 region has 17 residues. The V gene's germline CDR1 is SEHNR and CDR2 FQNEAQ (reference sequence). In nucleotides, the CDR3 is TGTGCCATCCCATTAGACAGACCAGGCGCATCGACTAGCGGGAGGGCCTTC. Residues: CAIPLDRPGASTSGRAF.

The chain employs TRBV9 and TRBJ1-6; D not certain. CDR3 length equals 14 residues. V lost 4 bases and J 9 bases, leaving 14 bases between the germline ends. Germline V gives CDR1 SGDLS, CDR2 YYNGEE. CDR3 coding DNA: TGTGCCAGCAGCAACGGACGGGCTTTTTCACCCCTCCACTTT. Encoded protein: CASSNGRAFSPLHF.

The sample holds a few counts of this clone. The chain employs TRBV19 and TRBJ1-2; no reliable D call. The V gene lost 3 bases and the J gene lost 0 bases, with 8 bases spanning the gap. Germline CDR1 is LNHDA and CDR2 is SQIVND (reference sequence). The CDR3 sequence is 14 residues long. In nucleotides, the CDR3 is TGTGCCAGTAGTATTCGGGCAGCTAACTATGGCTACACCTTC. Translating it yields CASSIRAANYGYTF.

This chain links TRBV5-6 with TRBJ1-5; a weak D match, TRBD1 (5 bases). CDR3 size: 18 residues. The V gene's germline CDR1 is SGHDT and CDR2 YYEEEE. Trimming shortened V by 0 bases and J by 1 base, and 17 bases separated the two germline ends. The CDR3 nucleotides read TGTGCCAGCAGCTTGGTTACTGGGACGAGGGGAAGCAATCAGCCCCAGCATTTT. Translated: CASSLVTGTRGSNQPQHF. Based on the CDR3 plus reference TRBV5-6 and TRBJ1-5, the full variable domain is DAGVTQSPTHLIKTRGQQVTLRCSPKSGHDTVSWYQQALGQGPQFIFQYYEEEERQRGNFPDRFSGHQFPNYSSELNVNALLLGDSALYLCASSLVTGTRGSNQPQHFGDGTRLSIL.

The rearrangement joins TRBV5-1 to TRBJ1-6; no definite D call. V lost 0 bases and J lost 4, with 11 bases in between. Germline loops: CDR1 SGHRS, CDR2 YFSETQ. CDR3 length: 16 residues. CDR3 region: CASSLGGNLYNSPLHF. In DNA, the CDR3 is TGCGCCAGCAGCTTGGGGGGAAACCTTTATAATTCACCCCTCCACTTT.

J is TRBJ1-1 and V is TRBV6-5; TRBD1 matches at 7 bases. Germline CDR1 and CDR2: MNHEY and SVGAGI. Trimming took 7 bases from V and 5 from J; bases not matched to a gene: 10. This CDR3 has 14 residues. The CDR3 nucleotides are TGTGCCAGCAACCCCCAGGGGGTGGGGACTGAAGCTTTCTTT. The encoded protein is CASNPQGVGTEAFF.

This clone was detected once. V gene TRBV7-8 combines with J gene TRBJ2-3; D is unresolved. CDR3 size: 13 residues. Germline-derived CDR1 and CDR2 are SGHVS and FQNEAQ. The V end lost 2 bases, the J end lost 2 bases, and 5 bases lay between the germline ends. The CDR3 coding sequence is TGTGCCAGCAGCTTAACAGACACAGATACGCAGTATTTT. It yields the protein CASSLTDTDTQYF.

The chain uses TRBV7-8 and TRBJ2-7; D not resolved. The CDR3 is made up of 15 amino acids. V gave up 3 bases and J gave up 3 bases, with 15 bases separating them. Germline CDR1 and CDR2: SGHVS and FQNEAQ. The CDR3 region has the DNA TGTGCCAGCAGCTTTACTGTTGCGGCCTACTACGAGCAGTACTTC. Translation gives CASSFTVAAYYEQYF.

This clone was recorded once. This chain connects TRBV24-1 to TRBJ2-7; maybe TRBD2 (6 bases). This CDR3 comprises 15 residues. V lost 9 bases to trimming and J lost 2 bases, with 19 bases between them. CDR1 is KGHDR and CDR2 is SFDVKD in the germline V gene. CDR3 nucleotides: TGTGCCACCCTCGTCCCCCGGCTAGCGCCCTACGAGCAGTACTTC. Protein: CATLVPRLAPYEQYF.

The V call is TRBV3-1 (or the pseudogene TRBV3-2), the J call TRBJ2-3; 11 nucleotides align to TRBD2. This CDR3 contains 15 residues. V lost 7 bases to trimming and J lost 10 bases; unmatched junction nucleotides: 13. The germline V gene has CDR1 LGHDT and CDR2 YNNKEL (reference sequence). Written as DNA, the CDR3 is TGTGCCAGCACCCGAGGACTAGCGGGCCTAGACTCGCAGTATTTT. Amino acid sequence: CASTRGLAGLDSQYF.

This chain uses TRBV18 with TRBJ2-6; 7 bases are a match to TRBD1. Trimming removed 6 bases from V and 8 bases from J; junction bases left unmatched: 10. Germline loops: CDR1 KGHSH, CDR2 LQKENI. This CDR3 is built from 15 residues. The CDR3 loop reads CASSLGTVSSNVLTF. The CDR3 nucleotides read TGTGCCAGCTCCCTCGGGACAGTTTCGTCCAACGTCCTGACTTTC.

The V call is TRBV6-5, the J call TRBJ1-4; D might be TRBD1 (6 bases). Germline CDR1 is MNHEY and CDR2 is SVGAGI. This CDR3 is built from 13 residues. Trimming removed 5 bases from V and 7 bases from J, with 11 bases in between. CDR3 region: CASSRTAGEKLFF. The CDR3 bases are TGTGCCAGCAGTCGGACAGCTGGTGAAAAACTGTTTTTT.

This clone was detected only a few times. The rearrangement uses TRBV19 and TRBJ1-6; D is unresolved. The V gene's germline CDR1 is LNHDA and CDR2 SQIVND (reference sequence). Trimming removed 3 bases at V and 0 bases at J, with 9 bases between. The CDR3 is made up of 16 amino acids. DNA of the CDR3: TGTGCCAGTAGTATCGTGACGAGCTCCTATAATTCACCCCTCCACTTT. Translating it yields CASSIVTSSYNSPLHF.